The T cell receptor (beta chain) under discussion was sequenced for a study of OX40 agonist ivuxolimab in advanced cancers. Libraries were prepared by immunoSEQ multiplex PCR; TCRdb keeps only in-frame clonotypes and omits some of them. The sample records 65,000 to 75,000 clones, around 90% being singletons. Trimming removed 0 bases from V and 6 bases from J, with 9 bases in between. Germline V gene lookup returns CDR1 SGHAT and CDR2 FQNNGV. This CDR3 region has 14 residues. V usage is TRBV11-2 and J usage is TRBJ2-1; D gene ambiguous. The receptor's source is an adult with an advanced solid tumor such as melanoma, head and neck, liver or kidney cancer. This sample comprised CD4+ or CD8+ T cells sorted from blood, obtained in a trial of the OX40 agonist ivuxolimab. CDR3 nucleotides: TGTGCCAGCAGCTTAGATCTCTGGGGCAATGAGCAGTTCTTC. Its translation: CASSLDLWGNEQFF.